This entry lists 27 T cell receptor beta chains sequenced from one sample in a study of T-cell memory formation after mild COVID-19. MiXCR was run by TCRdb on the 5' RACE reads, yielding one entry per CDR3 protein. Among 120,000 to 150,000 distinct CDR3 sequences listed, about 6.1% were seen once. The material sequenced was PBMCs or a T cell subset sorted from them (not recorded which). The origin of the receptors is an adult woman who had mild COVID-19 (a few samples of this study predate the infection). Cell type and time point are not known.

V usage is TRBV6-5 and J usage is TRBJ2-7; the match to TRBD1 covers 7 bases. The CDR3 is 13 residues long. Trimming cost V 6 bases and J 3 bases; bases outside gene matches: 5. Germline V gives CDR1 MNHEY, CDR2 SVGAGI. CDR3 residues: CASRGTANYEQYF. The CDR3 DNA sequence: TGTGCCAGCAGGGGGACAGCTAACTACGAGCAGTACTTC.

A few counts support this clonotype. V is TRBV25-1 and J is TRBJ1-3; TRBD1 matches 8 bases. With V trimmed by 5 bases and J by 0 bases, 3 bases remained unmatched. Germline CDR1 and CDR2: MGHDK and SYGVNS. The CDR3 loop spans 15 amino acids. This CDR3 is CASSTTGGSGNTIYF. The CDR3 region has the DNA TGTGCCAGCAGTACAACAGGGGGCTCTGGAAACACCATATATTTT.

J is TRBJ2-5 and V is TRBV5-1; TRBD2 aligns across 10 bases. Trimming cost V 1 base and J 1 base; bases outside gene matches: 4. The CDR3 loop spans 16 amino acids. CDR1 and CDR2 from the germline V gene are SGHRS and YFSETQ. In nucleotides, the CDR3 is TGCGCCAGCAGCTTGTCCCCTAGCGGGGGCCAAGAGACCCAGTACTTC. Its translation is CASSLSPSGGQETQYF.

The chain joins TRBV7-9 to TRBJ2-1; TRBD2 aligns across 9 bases. The junction had 6 bases not matched to a gene; V was cut back by 4 bases and J by 8 bases. Germline values: CDR1 SEHNR, CDR2 FQNEAQ (reference sequence). The CDR3 runs 14 residues. The CDR3 DNA follows: TGTGCCAGCAGCTCCGGGACTAGCAAGGATGAGCAGTTCTTC. The encoded protein is CASSSGTSKDEQFF.

V is TRBV28 and J is TRBJ1-1; D possibly corresponds to TRBD1 (5 bases). This CDR3 is 11 amino acids long. Germline V gives CDR1 MDHEN, CDR2 SYDVKM. V lost 3 bases, J lost 11 bases, and 10 bases lay in between. CDR3 loop: CASSFREGAFF. The CDR3 nucleotides are TGTGCCAGCAGTTTCCGGGAGGGGGCTTTCTTT.

Ten or more counts support this clonotype. The chain links TRBV24-1 to TRBJ2-1; 9 bases are a match to TRBD1. Germline V gene data show CDR1 as KGHDR and CDR2 as SFDVKD. The CDR3 contains 15 residues. The V and J ends lost 7 bases and 6 bases, in that order; junction bases with no gene match: 9. DNA of the CDR3: TGTGCCACCAGCCCTTTGGGACAGGGTAGCAATGAGCAGTTCTTC. Its translation: CATSPLGQGSNEQFF.

This clonotype has more than one count but fewer than ten. This clone may be a read error of a much larger clone one base away. This rearrangement joins TRBV5-4 to TRBJ1-5; the match to TRBD1 covers 7 bases. The CDR3 runs to 14 residues. With V trimmed by 1 base and J by 3 bases, 1 base remained unmatched. The V gene's germline CDR1 is SGHNT and CDR2 YYREEE (reference sequence). The CDR3 spells CASSLTGANQPQHF. CDR3 nucleotides: TGTGCCAGCAGCTTGACAGGGGCCAATCAGCCCCAGCATTTT.

Concerning this clonotype itself: A much larger clone differs by one base, so this may be a read error. This chain links TRBV7-2 with TRBJ2-7; the match to TRBD1 covers 9 bases. The CDR3 is made up of 15 amino acids. From germline, CDR1 is SGHTA and CDR2 FQGNSA. DNA for the CDR3: TGTGCCAGCAGCTTAAGTTTGGGACAGGGATACGAGCAGCACTTC. Its protein product is CASSLSLGQGYEQHF.

This clonotype was counted ten times or more. V usage is TRBV4-1 and J usage is TRBJ2-3, with D possibly being TRBD1 or TRBD2 (5 bases each). CDR1 is MGHRA, CDR2 YSYEKL, per germline. The V and J ends lost 1 base and 2 bases respectively, with 13 bases between them. The CDR3 loop spans 16 amino acids. As DNA, the CDR3 is TGCGCCAGCAGCCAAGTTGCGGCAGGGACCACAGATACGCAGTATTTT. This gives the protein CASSQVAAGTTDTQYF.

The sample holds many counts of this clonotype. The chain couples TRBV5-1 to TRBJ2-5; D is unresolved. V dropped 4 bases and J dropped 2 bases, with 9 bases sitting between them. Germline V gene sequence: CDR1 SGHRS, CDR2 YFSETQ. This CDR3 contains 13 residues. CDR3 bases: TGCGCCAGCAGCACCAGACCGCAAGAGACCCAGTACTTC. Translated, it gives CASSTRPQETQYF.

The rearrangement joins TRBV5-6 to TRBJ1-5, with D possibly matching TRBD1 (6 bases). The V gene's germline CDR1 is SGHDT and CDR2 YYEEEE. The CDR3 spans 16 residues. Trimming cost V 1 base and J 0 bases, with 11 bases left between them. The CDR3 loop is CASSLRGGTSNQPQHF. CDR3 bases: TGTGCCAGCAGCTTGCGAGGGGGAACTAGCAATCAGCCCCAGCATTTT.

The sample holds many counts of this clonotype. This CDR3 reads CASGTAARDTQYF. CDR3 bases: TGTGCTAGTGGGACGGCTGCGAGAGATACGCAGTATTTT. The chain has TRBV12-5 and TRBJ2-3; D is uncertain. The length of the CDR3 is 13 residues. The germline V and J ends were trimmed by 6 bases and 5 bases, with 12 bases remaining between them. CDR1 is LGHNT and CDR2 is FRNRAP in the germline V gene.

A few counts support this clonotype. The chain uses TRBV6-6 and TRBJ1-5; 12 positions agree with TRBD1. CDR3 length: 15 amino acids. The V segment lost 9 bases and the J segment 6 bases; nucleotides outside the gene matches: 9. Germline CDR1 reads MNHNY; CDR2 reads SVGAGI (reference sequence). CDR3 in DNA: TGTGCCAGTATGGGACAGGGGGCCCGGAGTCAGCCCCAGCATTTT. This encodes CASMGQGARSQPQHF.

This chain joins TRBV3-1 and TRBJ2-3; a possible D gene is TRBD1 (5 bases). The V gene lost 4 bases and the J gene lost 0 bases, with 14 bases spanning the gap. This CDR3 spans 16 amino acids. CDR1 and CDR2 (germline): LGHDT, YNNKEL (reference sequence). The CDR3 coding sequence is TGTGCCAGCAGCCGTACAGGTGTACTTAGCACAGATACGCAGTATTTT. This gives the protein CASSRTGVLSTDTQYF.

At least ten counts were recorded for this clonotype. The chain carries TRBV6-2 or TRBV6-3 and TRBJ2-3; 10 bases line up with TRBD2. J was trimmed by 1 base and V by 6 bases; bases with no gene match: 13. This CDR3 is built from 18 residues. The germline gives CDR1 MNHEY, CDR2 SVGEGT. CDR3 loop: CASSQGLASLSGTDTQYF. For the CDR3, the DNA is TGTGCCAGCAGCCAGGGACTAGCGAGCCTCTCCGGCACAGATACGCAGTATTTT.

This clonotype was detected ten times or more. V usage is TRBV7-8 and J usage is TRBJ2-1; D possibly corresponds to TRBD2 (6 bases). From germline, CDR1 is SGHVS and CDR2 FQNEAQ. The V end was cut by 8 bases, the J end by 4 bases, with 21 bases between. The CDR3 consists of 16 residues. This CDR3 is CASSRAGTLKYNEQFF. CDR3 nucleotides: TGTGCCAGCTCCCGCGCCGGGACTCTTAAATACAATGAGCAGTTCTTC.

Written as DNA, the CDR3 is TGTGCCACCAGTGGTGACCACACAGATACGCAGTATTTT. Its translation: CATSGDHTDTQYF. V usage is TRBV24-1 and J usage is TRBJ2-3; D unclear. CDR3 size: 13 residues. Trimming left V 5 bases short and J 2 bases short, with 7 bases between. Germline V CDR1 and CDR2: KGHDR, SFDVKD.

This clonotype was counted ten times or more. The rearrangement uses TRBV18 and TRBJ2-7; D assignment may be TRBD1 or TRBD2 (6 bases each). Deletions cut 3 bases from V and 1 base from J, with 13 bases between. This CDR3 contains 15 residues. Germline V gene sequence: CDR1 KGHSH, CDR2 LQKENI. The CDR3 nucleotides are TGTGCCAGCTCACCCGTGGGGGGCAGGTCCTACGAGCAGTACTTC. Protein sequence: CASSPVGGRSYEQYF.

This clonotype was detected ten times or more. V gene TRBV7-2 combines with J gene TRBJ2-1, with D perhaps TRBD1 or TRBD2 (6 bases each). V was shortened by 5 bases and J by 0 bases, with 17 bases between the two germline ends. Germline V gives CDR1 SGHTA, CDR2 FQGNSA. The CDR3 is 17 residues long. The CDR3 region is CASSHRGGGFSYNEQFF. CDR3 in DNA: TGTGCCAGCAGCCACAGAGGAGGGGGTTTCTCCTACAATGAGCAGTTCTTC.

This clonotype has more than one count but fewer than ten. This chain uses TRBV7-6 with TRBJ2-7; D may match TRBD1 or TRBD2 (7 bases each). CDR3 length: 15 residues. Deletions cut 4 bases from V and 5 bases from J, with 18 bases between. Germline-derived CDR1 and CDR2 are SGHVS and FNYEAQ. The CDR3 DNA reads TGTGCCAGCAGCTCCCGGGGAGGGGGCGCGGACGAGCAGTACTTC. Protein product: CASSSRGGGADEQYF.

The chain couples TRBV4-2 to TRBJ2-1; 9 bases agree with TRBD2. The CDR3 is 17 residues long. V was clipped by 1 base and J by 5 bases; unmatched bases: 9. Germline V CDR1 and CDR2: LGHNA, YNFKEQ. In DNA, the CDR3 is TGTGCCAGCAGCCAAGTGGCTAGCGGGGTCGGGCACAATGAGCAGTTCTTC. Translating it yields CASSQVASGVGHNEQFF.

This clonotype was found many times. The chain recombines TRBV15 with TRBJ1-2, with D possibly matching TRBD1 (5 bases). Germline V gene lookup returns CDR1 LNHNV and CDR2 YYDKDF (reference sequence). V lost 3 bases to trimming and J lost 7 bases, with 15 bases between them. This CDR3 region has 14 residues. This chain's CDR3 is CATSRGRAGGGYTF. In DNA form, the CDR3 reads TGTGCCACCAGCAGGGGACGGGCTGGCGGTGGCTACACCTTC.

In its sample, this clonotype was seen a few times. The rearrangement joins TRBV29-1 to TRBJ2-7; possible D gene TRBD2, 6 bases. The CDR3 extends over 13 amino acids. Germline V CDR1 and CDR2: SQVTM, ANQGSEA. V was pared by 2 bases and J by 6 bases, with 14 bases between. The DNA for the CDR3 is TGCAGCGTTGAACGGGACTCCATGGGCGAGCAGTACTTC. Translated, it gives CSVERDSMGEQYF.

This clonotype was seen a handful of times. The chain is built from TRBV4-2 and TRBJ1-2, with 11 bases lining up with TRBD1. V lost 4 bases to trimming and J lost 5 bases; unmatched junction nucleotides: 18. The CDR3 extends over 19 amino acids. The germline V gene encodes CDR1 LGHNA and CDR2 YNFKEQ. In nucleotides, the CDR3 is TGTGCCAGCAGCCGGGAATCCGCGGGACAGGGGGAGTTTGGTTATGGCTACACCTTC. This encodes CASSRESAGQGEFGYGYTF.

This clonotype was recorded many times. The V gene is TRBV7-9, the J gene TRBJ2-5; D unresolved. Trimming shortened V by 6 bases and J by 6 bases, and 20 bases separated the two germline ends. The CDR3 runs to 15 residues. Germline V lookup: CDR1 SEHNR, CDR2 FQNEAQ (reference sequence). The CDR3 loop is CASRLSSGGRQTQYF. CDR3 in DNA: TGTGCCAGCAGGTTATCCTCCGGCGGTAGGCAGACCCAGTACTTC.

This clonotype was counted a few times. The chain links TRBV5-1 to TRBJ2-5; weak D call: TRBD1 (6 bases). CDR1 is SGHRS, CDR2 YFSETQ, per germline. CDR3 size: 15 residues. With 4 bases removed from V and 2 bases from J, the gap between germline ends came to 15 bases. The CDR3 bases are TGCGCCAGCAGCCGGTCTCAGGGGTCTCAAGAGACCCAGTACTTC. Its translation is CASSRSQGSQETQYF.

This clonotype was observed at least ten times. The chain employs TRBV7-2 and TRBJ2-7, with D perhaps TRBD1 (5 bases). V lost 5 bases, J lost 0 bases, and 11 bases lay in between. CDR1 is SGHTA and CDR2 is FQGNSA in the germline V gene. CDR3 length: 14 residues. The DNA of the CDR3 is TGTGCCAGCAGCCCCCAGGGTCTCTCCTACGAGCAGTACTTC. Amino acid sequence: CASSPQGLSYEQYF.